These 22 T cell receptor beta chains were all obtained from the same sample, sequenced in a study of blood T cell repertoires in COVID-19. Assay: immunoSEQ multiplex PCR; the TCRdb copy retains only in-frame clones and omits some. The sample holds about 200,000 clones, about 84% seen once. Sequenced sample: peripheral blood. Receptors originate from a person between 65 and 80 years old with COVID-19, enrolled during active disease.

This rearrangement joins TRBV6-1 to TRBJ2-1; TRBD1 matches 7 bases. Germline CDR1 and CDR2: MNHNS and SASEGT. Unmatched junction bases numbered 6, after V lost 3 bases and J lost 7 bases. This CDR3 region has 14 residues. This CDR3 reads CASSERQGRNEQFF. DNA of the CDR3: TGTGCCAGCAGTGAGCGACAGGGAAGGAATGAGCAGTTCTTC.

There are a few counts of this clone. This rearrangement joins TRBV3-1 (or the pseudogene TRBV3-2) to TRBJ1-3; D is unclear. Germline-derived CDR1 and CDR2 are LGHDT and YNNKEL (reference sequence). Trimming left V 10 bases short and J 8 bases short, with 15 bases between. There are 12 residues in the CDR3. The CDR3 coding sequence is TGTGCCACCCAGGCGTCGGCAGACACCATATATTTT. Translated: CATQASADTIYF.

This chain links TRBV7-2 with TRBJ2-7, with 14 bases fitting TRBD2. Germline CDR1 and CDR2: SGHTA and FQGNSA. Trimming removed 5 bases from V and 5 bases from J; junction bases left unmatched: 8. This CDR3 region has 16 residues. The CDR3 DNA follows: TGTGCCAGCAGCCCACGACGGGGACTAGCGGGAGACGAGCAGTACTTC. Translating gives CASSPRRGLAGDEQYF.

The genes are TRBV2 and TRBJ2-4; D is possibly TRBD2 (5 bases). The CDR3 spans 15 residues. The ends were cut back, 1 base at V and 3 bases at J, with 10 bases in the middle. Germline-derived CDR1 and CDR2 are SNHLY and FYNNEI. CDR3 sequence (DNA): TGTGCCAGCAGTGAAGTCGGGGTTGACAAAAACATTCAGTACTTC. Translation: CASSEVGVDKNIQYF.

The chain recombines TRBV7-3 with TRBJ1-1; a weak D match, TRBD1 (6 bases). Germline loops: CDR1 SGHTA, CDR2 FQGTGA. This CDR3 contains 16 residues. V was clipped by 5 bases and J by 4 bases, with 20 bases between them. CDR3 sequence: CASSPSPGHPPTEAFF. The DNA for the CDR3 is TGTGCCAGCAGCCCGTCACCGGGACATCCCCCCACTGAAGCTTTCTTT.

The chain uses TRBV7-8 and TRBJ2-2; the match to TRBD2 covers 9 bases. With 0 bases clipped from V and 0 bases from J, the junction kept 14 bases outside the gene matches. From germline, CDR1 is SGHVS and CDR2 FQNEAQ. The CDR3 loop spans 21 amino acids. The CDR3: CASSLAHFTRGRASNTGELFF. In DNA, the CDR3 is TGTGCCAGCAGCTTAGCGCATTTTACTCGCGGGAGGGCCTCGAACACCGGGGAGCTGTTTTTT.

The rearrangement uses TRBV28 and TRBJ2-7, with 7 bases fitting TRBD2. The CDR3 sequence is 15 residues long. Germline V CDR1 and CDR2: MDHEN, SYDVKM. J lost 6 bases, V lost 6 bases, and 14 bases had no gene match. DNA of the CDR3: TGTGCCAGCAGATCCCAAACAGCGGGCGGGGGCGAGCAGTACTTC. Translation: CASRSQTAGGGEQYF.

This clone was picked up a small number of times. The chain couples TRBV11-2 to TRBJ2-3; maybe TRBD1 (5 bases). Germline V lookup: CDR1 SGHAT, CDR2 FQNNGV. Trimming shortened V by 1 base and J by 4 bases, and 15 bases separated the two germline ends. This CDR3 contains 16 residues. The CDR3 bases are TGTGCCAGCAGCTTAGTGACTTCTGCCAGGGCAGATACGCAGTATTTT. Its protein product is CASSLVTSARADTQYF. The full variable domain, with the rest looked up from reference TRBV11-2 and TRBJ2-3, is EAGVAQSPRYKIIEKRQSVAFWCNPISGHATLYWYQQILGQGPKLLIQFQNNGVVDDSQLPKDRFSAERLKGVDSTLKIQPAKLEDSAVYLCASSLVTSARADTQYFGPGTRLTVL.

The rearrangement joins TRBV14 to TRBJ1-1; 9 bases match TRBD1. CDR1 is SGHDN, CDR2 FVKESK, per germline. The V and J ends lost 4 bases and 4 bases, in that order; junction bases with no gene match: 4. The CDR3 is 14 amino acids. The CDR3 DNA reads as TGTGCCAGCAGCCCACGGACAGGGGCCACTGAAGCTTTCTTT. It codes for CASSPRTGATEAFF. The complete variable domain, with remaining parts taken from reference TRBV14 and TRBJ1-1, reads EAGVTQFPSHSVIEKGQTVTLRCDPISGHDNLYWYRRVMGKEIKFLLHFVKESKQDESGMPNNRFLAERTGGTYSTLKVQPAELEDSGVYFCASSPRTGATEAFFGQGTRLTVV.

The chain links TRBV6-6 to TRBJ2-5; D is ambiguous. Germline V gene data show CDR1 as MNHNY and CDR2 as SVGAGI (reference sequence). Trimming took off 0 bases at V and 9 bases at J, with 11 bases between the two ends. This CDR3 contains 13 residues. CDR3 protein: CASSYSPGEAQYF. The CDR3 DNA reads as TGTGCCAGCAGTTACTCCCCGGGTGAGGCCCAGTACTTC.

The V call is TRBV29-1, the J call TRBJ1-4, with D hard to call. With 7 bases removed from V and 0 bases from J, the gap between germline ends came to 9 bases. Germline CDR1 reads SQVTM; CDR2 reads ANQGSEA. The CDR3 has 13 amino acids. CDR3 DNA sequence: TGCAGCGGGTTGACTGCAACTAATGAAAAACTGTTTTTT. It is translated as CSGLTATNEKLFF.

This chain links TRBV7-3 with TRBJ1-2; 8 bases fit TRBD1. Unmatched junction bases numbered 6, after V lost 5 bases and J lost 7 bases. Germline-derived CDR1 and CDR2 are SGHTA and FQGTGA. The CDR3 sequence is 13 residues long. CDR3: CASSDQGAGGYTF. CDR3 coding DNA: TGTGCCAGCAGCGATCAGGGGGCGGGTGGCTACACCTTC.

A few counts support this clone. The V call is TRBV9, the J call TRBJ2-3, with 7 bases fitting TRBD1. Trimming at V came to 0 bases and at J to 6 bases, leaving 7 bases not matched to a gene. This CDR3 region has 15 residues. Germline CDR1 reads SGDLS; CDR2 reads YYNGEE. CDR3 loop: CASSVEGAPSDTQYF. CDR3 nucleotides: TGTGCCAGCAGCGTAGAGGGGGCTCCCTCGGATACGCAGTATTTT.

This sequence joins TRBV25-1 and TRBJ2-5; D ambiguous. V shed 6 bases and J shed 1 base, with 6 bases lying between them. Germline V gene data show CDR1 as MGHDK and CDR2 as SYGVNS. The CDR3 is 12 residues long. The CDR3 loop reads CASRRTQETQYF. Written as DNA, the CDR3 is TGTGCCAGCAGGAGAACCCAAGAGACCCAGTACTTC.

The chain employs TRBV7-2 and TRBJ2-5, with D perhaps matching TRBD2 (5 bases). Per germline, CDR1 SGHTA and CDR2 FQGNSA. There are 13 residues in the CDR3. V dropped 8 bases and J dropped 4 bases, with 14 bases sitting between them. The CDR3: CASGRGLGETQYF. DNA for the CDR3: TGTGCCAGCGGTCGGGGTTTAGGAGAGACCCAGTACTTC.

This sequence joins TRBV3-1 (or the pseudogene TRBV3-2) and TRBJ1-3; D unresolved. The CDR3 loop spans 15 amino acids. Trimming pared 1 base from V and 0 bases from J, leaving 7 bases between. Germline CDR1 reads LGHDT; CDR2 reads YNNKEL (reference sequence). The CDR3 DNA reads as TGTGCCAGCAGCCAAGCCAAGAGCTCTGGAAACACCATATATTTT. Protein sequence: CASSQAKSSGNTIYF.

The chain has TRBV7-2 and TRBJ2-7; no firm D call. The CDR3 runs 13 residues. CDR1 and CDR2 from the germline V gene are SGHTA and FQGNSA. Trimming stripped 5 bases from V and 7 bases from J, with 15 bases between. The CDR3 spells CASSQPPPQEQYF. CDR3 sequence (DNA): TGTGCCAGCAGCCAACCGCCCCCGCAGGAGCAGTACTTC.

This chain links TRBV19 with TRBJ1-1; 9 bases fit TRBD1. This CDR3 comprises 13 residues. Germline CDR1 LNHDA, CDR2 SQIVND (reference sequence). V was pared by 4 bases and J by 9 bases, with 6 bases of the junction left unmatched. The CDR3 sequence is CASSTSGTGKAFF. The DNA for the CDR3 is TGTGCCAGTAGTACCTCCGGGACAGGGAAAGCTTTCTTT.

V gene TRBV11-2 combines with J gene TRBJ2-7, with a possible D match to TRBD1 (5 bases). Trimming removed 3 bases from V and 6 bases from J, with 9 bases in between. Germline V gene data show CDR1 as SGHAT and CDR2 as FQNNGV. This CDR3 comprises 12 residues. CDR3 bases: TGTGCCAGCAGCTTTGGGGCCCTCGAGCAGTACTTC. It translates to CASSFGALEQYF.

This chain uses TRBV2 with TRBJ1-6; unclear D gene. V was cut by 6 bases and J by 10 bases, with 13 bases left in between. The CDR3 length is 13 residues. Germline CDR1 is SNHLY and CDR2 is FYNNEI. Written as DNA, the CDR3 is TGTGCCAGCAGATCTCGCGGAGGATCACCCCTCCACTTT. It codes for CASRSRGGSPLHF.

This clone is a singleton in its sample. The chain combines TRBV9 with TRBJ1-4; 9 bases map to TRBD1. CDR3 size: 16 residues. Trimming at V came to 3 bases and at J to 7 bases, leaving 10 bases not matched to a gene. Germline V lookup: CDR1 SGDLS, CDR2 YYNGEE. The CDR3 region is CASSAGDREFGEKLFF. CDR3 coding DNA: TGTGCCAGCAGCGCGGGGGACAGGGAGTTCGGTGAAAAACTGTTTTTT.

The rearrangement links TRBV24-1 to TRBJ1-2, with D perhaps matching TRBD1 (6 bases). Trimming removed 3 bases from V and 6 bases from J, with 13 bases in between. CDR1 is KGHDR, CDR2 SFDVKD, per germline. This CDR3 is 14 amino acids long. DNA of the CDR3: TGTGCCACCAGTGATACCGGACAGTGGGATGGCTACACCTTC. Translation: CATSDTGQWDGYTF.